These 17 T cell receptor beta chains were sequenced from one sample in a study of control samples from healthy donors and cancer patients. Produced via immunoSEQ multiplex PCR; TCRdb's table is partial and in-frame only. This sample has about 110,000 clones; approximately 90% occur once, and the top ten carry 3.7%. Sequencing used PBMCs. All receptors derive from a woman in her sixties with lung cancer.

The J gene is TRBJ2-3, the V gene TRBV7-2; D gene ambiguous. This CDR3 is built from 14 residues. Trimming cost V 5 bases and J 2 bases, with 11 bases left between them. Germline CDR1 reads SGHTA; CDR2 reads FQGNSA. The CDR3 loop reads CASSRTRNTDTQYF. The CDR3 nucleotides read TGTGCCAGCAGCAGGACCCGGAACACAGATACGCAGTATTTT.

The chain is built from TRBV19 and TRBJ1-5, with D possibly matching TRBD1 (5 bases). The CDR3 sequence is 17 residues long. V lost 7 bases and J lost 4, with 23 bases in between. Germline CDR1 LNHDA, CDR2 SQIVND (reference sequence). CDR3 nucleotide sequence: TGTGCCAGTATTGCTATTGTTGGGGCAGGGCAAAATCAGCCCCAGCATTTT. Amino acid sequence: CASIAIVGAGQNQPQHF.

This clone has only one observation. The chain employs TRBV19 and TRBJ1-5, with a possible D match to TRBD1 (5 bases). This CDR3 region has 16 residues. V gave up 3 bases and J gave up 0 bases, with 12 bases separating them. Germline CDR1 is LNHDA and CDR2 is SQIVND (reference sequence). Written as DNA, the CDR3 is TGTGCCAGTAGTATCCGGGGCAGCTATAGCAATCAGCCCCAGCATTTT. Its translation: CASSIRGSYSNQPQHF.

V gene TRBV6-5 combines with J gene TRBJ2-1; the D is unclear. V was shortened by 8 bases and J by 8 bases, with 16 bases between the two germline ends. The CDR3 runs to 13 residues. The germline gives CDR1 MNHEY, CDR2 SVGAGI. CDR3 coding DNA: TGTGCCAGCGCCGGGTCGCCCATCCATGAGCAGTTCTTC. Its protein product is CASAGSPIHEQFF.

V is TRBV19 and J is TRBJ2-3; D gene uncertain. This CDR3 contains 13 residues. In germline, CDR1 is LNHDA, CDR2 SQIVND (reference sequence). Trimming removed 8 bases from V and 1 base from J, with 10 bases in between. CDR3 loop: CASQTVGTDTQYF. The CDR3 bases are TGTGCCAGTCAGACTGTGGGCACAGATACGCAGTATTTT.

V usage is TRBV9 and J usage is TRBJ2-5; D is tentatively TRBD1 or TRBD2 (7 bases each). The V end lost 0 bases, the J end lost 5 bases, and 11 bases lay between the germline ends. Germline V gives CDR1 SGDLS, CDR2 YYNGEE. The CDR3 extends over 14 amino acids. Here the CDR3 reads CASSVAGGGETQYF. The CDR3 DNA reads as TGTGCCAGCAGCGTAGCAGGGGGAGGGGAGACCCAGTACTTC.

This clone was picked up a small number of times. Other DNA sequences in this sample translate to the same CDR3. This chain connects TRBV3-1 (or the pseudogene TRBV3-2) to TRBJ1-4, with D tentatively TRBD1 (6 bases). There are 14 residues in the CDR3. Trimming stripped 3 bases from V and 2 bases from J, with 7 bases between. From germline, CDR1 is LGHDT and CDR2 YNNKEL (reference sequence). The CDR3 DNA reads TGTGCCAGCAGCCACGGACAGACTAATGAAAAACTGTTTTTT. Protein product: CASSHGQTNEKLFF.

The rearrangement joins TRBV15 to TRBJ2-1, with 14 bases matching TRBD2. Germline V gene sequence: CDR1 LNHNV, CDR2 YYDKDF (reference sequence). The CDR3 covers 17 residues. V trimming: 0 bases; J trimming: 8 bases; junction bases outside the gene matches: 6. CDR3 coding DNA: TGTGCCACCAGCAGAGATCTGACTAGCGGGAGGGCTCATGAGCAGTTCTTC. It is translated as CATSRDLTSGRAHEQFF.

Points on this clone: In the same sample, other DNA sequences code for this CDR3. V gene TRBV18 combines with J gene TRBJ1-5, with D hard to call. V lost 3 bases to trimming and J lost 2 bases, with 11 bases between them. The CDR3 consists of 15 residues. Germline V gene sequence: CDR1 KGHSH, CDR2 LQKENI. DNA for the CDR3: TGTGCCAGCTCACCGGCAGGCTCAGGCAATCAGCCCCAGCATTTT. It is translated as CASSPAGSGNQPQHF.

The V gene is TRBV5-1, the J gene TRBJ1-1, with D tentatively TRBD1 (5 bases). The CDR3 runs to 17 residues. Germline V gene data show CDR1 as SGHRS and CDR2 as YFSETQ. The V gene lost 1 base and the J gene lost 0 bases, with 16 bases spanning the gap. The CDR3 coding sequence is TGCGCCAGCAGCTTGAACGGGGGTAGGACTATGAACACTGAAGCTTTCTTT. Protein product: CASSLNGGRTMNTEAFF.

V gene TRBV6-5 combines with J gene TRBJ2-1; 11 bases line up with TRBD2. Per the germline V gene, CDR1 is MNHEY and CDR2 is SVGAGI. The CDR3 contains 16 residues. The trim removed 0 bases at V and 7 bases at J, leaving 5 bases unmatched. For the CDR3, the DNA is TGTGCCAGCAGTTACTCGCTAGCGGGGGGTGATAATGAGCAGTTCTTC. It encodes CASSYSLAGGDNEQFF.

V usage is TRBV9 and J usage is TRBJ1-1, with D perhaps TRBD1 (5 bases). CDR3 length equals 14 residues. V lost 0 bases and J 1 base, leaving 7 bases between the germline ends. Germline-derived CDR1 and CDR2 are SGDLS and YYNGEE. The DNA of the CDR3 is TGTGCCAGCAGCGTAGCAGGGCAGAACACTGAAGCTTTCTTT. Amino acid sequence: CASSVAGQNTEAFF.

CDR3 residues: CASSLSGDLIPYEQYF. Written as DNA, the CDR3 is TGTGCCAGCAGTTTATCAGGGGACCTGATCCCCTACGAGCAGTACTTC. This chain connects TRBV27 to TRBJ2-7, with D possibly called TRBD1 or TRBD2 (5 bases each). Germline V gene sequence: CDR1 MNHEY, CDR2 SMNVEV (reference sequence). V was trimmed by 0 bases and J by 2 bases, leaving 14 bases between them. The CDR3 contains 16 residues.

CDR3 in DNA: TGTGCCAGCAGCCCAATTACCCCCTTAATACTATGTTGGGTAGGTGGGGGGTCAAACACTGAAGCTTTCTTT. Protein: CASSPITPLILCWVGGGSNTEAFF. The chain combines TRBV3-1 (or the pseudogene TRBV3-2) with TRBJ1-1; D perhaps matches TRBD1 (5 bases). Germline lookup yields CDR1 LGHDT and CDR2 YNNKEL (reference sequence). This CDR3 region has 24 residues. V lost 4 bases to trimming and J lost 2 bases, with 41 bases between them.

V gene TRBV2 combines with J gene TRBJ1-2; possible D gene TRBD1, 5 bases. This CDR3 spans 13 amino acids. Germline assignment: CDR1 SNHLY and CDR2 FYNNEI. The V gene lost 6 bases and the J gene lost 8 bases, with 16 bases spanning the gap. CDR3 in amino acids: CASRLQDLKGYTF. The CDR3 nucleotides are TGTGCCAGCAGGCTACAGGACCTCAAAGGCTACACCTTC.

V and J are TRBV6-4 and TRBJ2-1; D might be TRBD2 (6 bases). This CDR3 has 18 amino acids. Per the germline V gene, CDR1 is MRHNA and CDR2 is SNTAGT. V dropped 0 bases and J dropped 4 bases, with 19 bases sitting between them. CDR3 coding DNA: TGTGCCAGCAGTGACTCCCTAAACGTGGGGGGTGATTACAATGAGCAGTTCTTC. Its translation: CASSDSLNVGGDYNEQFF.

The V gene is TRBV5-1, the J gene TRBJ2-2, with D uncertain. The CDR3 has 14 amino acids. Germline V gives CDR1 SGHRS, CDR2 YFSETQ. Trimming took off 4 bases at V and 2 bases at J, with 9 bases between the two ends. CDR3 DNA: TGCGCCAGCAGCCATGTTTATAACACCGGGGAGCTGTTTTTT. This encodes CASSHVYNTGELFF.